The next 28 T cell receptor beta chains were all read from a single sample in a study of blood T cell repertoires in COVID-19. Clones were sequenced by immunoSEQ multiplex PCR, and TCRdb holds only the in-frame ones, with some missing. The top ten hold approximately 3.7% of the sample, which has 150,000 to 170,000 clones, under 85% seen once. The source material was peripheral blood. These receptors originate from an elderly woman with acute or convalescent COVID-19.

This chain's CDR3 is CASSLARTGDGYTF. In nucleotides, the CDR3 is TGTGCCAGCAGCTTAGCGAGGACAGGGGATGGCTACACCTTC. J is TRBJ1-2 and V is TRBV7-2; 9 bases are shared with TRBD1. The V gene end was trimmed by 0 bases and the J gene end by 6 bases; junction bases not matched to a gene: 2. Germline assignment: CDR1 SGHTA and CDR2 FQGNSA. CDR3 size: 14 residues.

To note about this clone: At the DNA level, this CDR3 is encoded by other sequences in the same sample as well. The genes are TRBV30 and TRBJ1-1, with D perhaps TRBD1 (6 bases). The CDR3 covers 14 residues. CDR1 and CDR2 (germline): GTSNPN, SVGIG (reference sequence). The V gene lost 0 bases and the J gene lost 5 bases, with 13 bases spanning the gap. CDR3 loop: CAWSVLQGGTEAFF. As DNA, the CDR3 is TGTGCCTGGAGTGTACTACAGGGTGGGACTGAAGCTTTCTTT.

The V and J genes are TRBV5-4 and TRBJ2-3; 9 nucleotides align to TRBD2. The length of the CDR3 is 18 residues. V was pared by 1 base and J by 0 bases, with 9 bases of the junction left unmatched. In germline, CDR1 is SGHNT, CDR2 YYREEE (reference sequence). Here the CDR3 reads CASSLLLAGPTSTDTQYF. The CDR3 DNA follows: TGTGCCAGCAGCTTGTTACTAGCGGGCCCAACTAGCACAGATACGCAGTATTTT.

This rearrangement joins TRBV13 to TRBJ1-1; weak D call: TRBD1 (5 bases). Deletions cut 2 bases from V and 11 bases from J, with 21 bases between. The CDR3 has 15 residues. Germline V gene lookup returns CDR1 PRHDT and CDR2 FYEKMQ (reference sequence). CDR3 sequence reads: CASSLKGREVVEAFF. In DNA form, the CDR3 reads TGTGCCAGCAGCTTAAAGGGCAGGGAGGTTGTGGAGGCTTTCTTT.

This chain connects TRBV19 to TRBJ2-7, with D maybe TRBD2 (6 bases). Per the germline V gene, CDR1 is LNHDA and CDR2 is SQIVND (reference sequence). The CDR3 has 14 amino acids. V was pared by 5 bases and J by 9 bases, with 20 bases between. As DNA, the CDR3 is TGTGCCAGTAGTCAGTCCGGGAGCCCGGGGATGCAGTACTTC. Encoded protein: CASSQSGSPGMQYF.

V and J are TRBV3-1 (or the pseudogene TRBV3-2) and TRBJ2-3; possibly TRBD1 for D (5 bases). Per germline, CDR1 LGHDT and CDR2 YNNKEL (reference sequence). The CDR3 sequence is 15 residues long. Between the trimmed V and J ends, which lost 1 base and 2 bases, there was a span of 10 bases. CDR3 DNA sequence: TGTGCCAGCAGCCAAGGAACAGGAATCACAGATACGCAGTATTTT. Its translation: CASSQGTGITDTQYF.

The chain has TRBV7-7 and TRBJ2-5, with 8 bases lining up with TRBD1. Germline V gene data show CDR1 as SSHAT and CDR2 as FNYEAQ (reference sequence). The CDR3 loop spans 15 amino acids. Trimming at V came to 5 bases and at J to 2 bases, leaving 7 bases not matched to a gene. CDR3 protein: CASSPTGAGQETQYF. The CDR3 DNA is TGTGCCAGCAGCCCGACAGGGGCTGGACAAGAGACCCAGTACTTC.

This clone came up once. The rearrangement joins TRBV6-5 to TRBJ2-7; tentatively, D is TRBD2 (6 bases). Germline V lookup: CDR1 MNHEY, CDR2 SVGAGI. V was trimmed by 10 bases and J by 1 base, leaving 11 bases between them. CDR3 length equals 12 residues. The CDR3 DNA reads TGTGCCACGGGGGAGAGTTCCTACGAGCAGTACTTC. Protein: CATGESSYEQYF.

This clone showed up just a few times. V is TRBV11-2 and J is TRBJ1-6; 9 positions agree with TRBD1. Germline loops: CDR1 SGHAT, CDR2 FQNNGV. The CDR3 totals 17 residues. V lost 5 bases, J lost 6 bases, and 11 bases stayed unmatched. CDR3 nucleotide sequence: TGTGCCAGCAGCCTCCGGTCCGGGACAGGGATTAATTCACCCCTCCACTTT. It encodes CASSLRSGTGINSPLHF.

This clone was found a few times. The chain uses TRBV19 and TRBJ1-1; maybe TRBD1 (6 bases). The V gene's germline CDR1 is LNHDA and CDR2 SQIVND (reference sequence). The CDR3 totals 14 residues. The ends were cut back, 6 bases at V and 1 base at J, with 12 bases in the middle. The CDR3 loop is CASRNDRRNTEAFF. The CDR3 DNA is TGTGCCAGTAGAAACGACAGGAGGAACACTGAAGCTTTCTTT.

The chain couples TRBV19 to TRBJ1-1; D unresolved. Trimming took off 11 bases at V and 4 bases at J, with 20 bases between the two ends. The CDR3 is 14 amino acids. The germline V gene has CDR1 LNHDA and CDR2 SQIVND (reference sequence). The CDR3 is CAPGRGRVVTEAFF. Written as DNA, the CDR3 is TGTGCCCCCGGACGTGGGAGGGTGGTCACTGAAGCTTTCTTT.

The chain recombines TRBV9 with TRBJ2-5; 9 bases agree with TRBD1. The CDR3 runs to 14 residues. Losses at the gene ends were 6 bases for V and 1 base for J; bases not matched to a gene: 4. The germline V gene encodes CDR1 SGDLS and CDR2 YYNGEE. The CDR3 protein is CASNLQGAQETQYF. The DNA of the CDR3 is TGTGCCAGCAACCTACAGGGGGCCCAAGAGACCCAGTACTTC.

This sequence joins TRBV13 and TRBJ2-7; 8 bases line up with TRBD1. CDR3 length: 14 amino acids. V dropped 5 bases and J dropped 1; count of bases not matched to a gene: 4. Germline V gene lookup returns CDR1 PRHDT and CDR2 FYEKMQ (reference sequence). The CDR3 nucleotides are TGTGCCAGCAGCCGACAGGGGTATTCCTACGAGCAGTACTTC. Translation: CASSRQGYSYEQYF.

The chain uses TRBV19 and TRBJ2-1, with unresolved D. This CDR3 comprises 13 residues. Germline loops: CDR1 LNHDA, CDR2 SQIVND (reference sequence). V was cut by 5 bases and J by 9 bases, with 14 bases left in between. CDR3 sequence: CASSVEVSSEQFF. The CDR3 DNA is TGTGCCAGTAGTGTCGAGGTGTCTAGTGAGCAGTTCTTC.

Written as DNA, the CDR3 is TGTGCCAGCAGCTTGCCGGGGTTCTCCGAAGACAATGAGCAGTTCTTC. This codes for CASSLPGFSEDNEQFF. The V and J genes are TRBV5-4 and TRBJ2-1; D might be TRBD2 (5 bases). Germline CDR1 SGHNT, CDR2 YYREEE (reference sequence). The CDR3 spans 16 residues. V was pared by 1 base and J by 5 bases, with 16 bases between. The variable domain in full, completed from reference TRBV5-4 and TRBJ2-1, reads ETGVTQSPTHLIKTRGQQVTLRCSSQSGHNTVSWYQQALGQGPQFIFQYYREEENGRGNFPPRFSGLQFPNYSSELNVNALELDDSALYLCASSLPGFSEDNEQFFGPGTRLTVL.

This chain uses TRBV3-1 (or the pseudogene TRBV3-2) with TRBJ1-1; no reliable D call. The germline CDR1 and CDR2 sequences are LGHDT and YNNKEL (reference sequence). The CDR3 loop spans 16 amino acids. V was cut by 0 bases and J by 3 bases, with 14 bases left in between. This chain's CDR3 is CASSQDTVAYYTEAFF. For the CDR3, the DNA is TGTGCCAGCAGCCAAGATACAGTTGCGTATTACACTGAAGCTTTCTTT.

The CDR3 region is CASSPAGNSPLHF. The CDR3 DNA is TGTGCCAGCTCACCCGCAGGGAATTCACCCCTCCACTTT. The J gene is TRBJ1-6, the V gene TRBV18, with D possibly TRBD1 on 5 matching bases. The CDR3 is made up of 13 amino acids. The germline CDR1 and CDR2 sequences are KGHSH and LQKENI. Trimming cost V 3 bases and J 7 bases, with 7 bases left between them.

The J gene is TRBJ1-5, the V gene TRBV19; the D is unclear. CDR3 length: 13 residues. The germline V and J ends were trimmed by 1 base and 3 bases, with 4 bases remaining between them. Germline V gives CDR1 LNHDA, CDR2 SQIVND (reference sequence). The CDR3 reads CASSIAVNQPQHF. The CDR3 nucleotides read TGTGCCAGTAGTATAGCAGTCAATCAGCCCCAGCATTTT. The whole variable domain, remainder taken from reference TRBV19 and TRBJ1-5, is DGGITQSPKYLFRKEGQNVTLSCEQNLNHDAMYWYRQDPGQGLRLIYYSQIVNDFQKGDIAEGYSVSREKKESFPLTVTSAQKNPTAFYLCASSIAVNQPQHFGDGTRLSIL.

The CDR3 here is CASSLAQSSYEQYF. As DNA, the CDR3 is TGTGCCAGCAGCTTGGCACAGAGCTCCTACGAGCAGTACTTC. This chain connects TRBV5-6 to TRBJ2-7; D ambiguous. The CDR3 loop spans 14 amino acids. The germline V gene has CDR1 SGHDT and CDR2 YYEEEE. V lost 0 bases to trimming and J lost 0 bases, with 7 bases between them.

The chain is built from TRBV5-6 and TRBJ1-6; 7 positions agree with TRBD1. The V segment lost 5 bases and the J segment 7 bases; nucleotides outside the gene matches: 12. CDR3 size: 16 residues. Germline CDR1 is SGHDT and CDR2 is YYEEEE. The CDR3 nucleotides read TGTGCCAGCAGTTCCCGACAGGGATATTCAAATTCACCCCTCCACTTT. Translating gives CASSSRQGYSNSPLHF.

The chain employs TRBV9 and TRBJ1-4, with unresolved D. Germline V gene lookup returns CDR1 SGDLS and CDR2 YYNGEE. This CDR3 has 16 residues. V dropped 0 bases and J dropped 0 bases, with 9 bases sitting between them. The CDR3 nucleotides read TGTGCCAGCAGCGTAGCAACGGGTGCAACTAATGAAAAACTGTTTTTT. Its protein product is CASSVATGATNEKLFF.

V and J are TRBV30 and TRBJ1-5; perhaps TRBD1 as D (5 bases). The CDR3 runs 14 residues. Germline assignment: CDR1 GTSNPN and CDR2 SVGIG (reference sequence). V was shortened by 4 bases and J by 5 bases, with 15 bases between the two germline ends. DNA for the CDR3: TGTGCCTGGAATACCGCCGGGGGAGATCAGCCCCAGCATTTT. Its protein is CAWNTAGGDQPQHF.

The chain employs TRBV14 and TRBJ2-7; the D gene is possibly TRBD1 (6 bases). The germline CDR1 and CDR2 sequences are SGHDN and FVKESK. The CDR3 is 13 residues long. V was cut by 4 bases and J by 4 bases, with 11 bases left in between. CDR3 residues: CASSPDDRYEQYF. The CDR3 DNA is TGTGCCAGCAGCCCAGACGACAGGTACGAGCAGTACTTC.

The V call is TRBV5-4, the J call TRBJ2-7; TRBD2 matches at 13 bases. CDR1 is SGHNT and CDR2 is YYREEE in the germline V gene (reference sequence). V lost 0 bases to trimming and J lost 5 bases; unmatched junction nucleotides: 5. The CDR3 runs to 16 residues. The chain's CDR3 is CASSLAGTSGVHEQYF. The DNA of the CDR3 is TGTGCCAGCAGCTTGGCCGGGACTAGCGGGGTCCACGAGCAGTACTTC.

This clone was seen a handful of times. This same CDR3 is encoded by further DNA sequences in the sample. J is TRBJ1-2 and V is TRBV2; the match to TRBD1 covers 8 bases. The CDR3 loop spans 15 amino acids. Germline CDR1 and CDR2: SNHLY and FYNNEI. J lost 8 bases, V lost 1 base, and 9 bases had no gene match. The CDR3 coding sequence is TGTGCCAGCAGTGAAGAGGGCAGGGGGCGGGGGGGCTACACCTTC. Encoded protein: CASSEEGRGRGGYTF. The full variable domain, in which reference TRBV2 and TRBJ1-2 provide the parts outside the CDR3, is EPEVTQTPSHQVTQMGQEVILRCVPISNHLYFYWYRQILGQKVEFLVSFYNNEISEKSEIFDDQFSVERPDGSNFTLKIRSTKLEDSAMYFCASSEEGRGRGGYTFGSGTRLTVV.

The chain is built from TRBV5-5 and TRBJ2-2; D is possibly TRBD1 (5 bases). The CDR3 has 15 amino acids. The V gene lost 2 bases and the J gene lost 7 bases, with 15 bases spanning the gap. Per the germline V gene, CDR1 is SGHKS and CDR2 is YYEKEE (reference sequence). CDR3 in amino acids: CASSFQGYEFGELFF. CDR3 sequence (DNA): TGTGCCAGCAGCTTCCAGGGCTACGAGTTCGGGGAGCTGTTTTTT.

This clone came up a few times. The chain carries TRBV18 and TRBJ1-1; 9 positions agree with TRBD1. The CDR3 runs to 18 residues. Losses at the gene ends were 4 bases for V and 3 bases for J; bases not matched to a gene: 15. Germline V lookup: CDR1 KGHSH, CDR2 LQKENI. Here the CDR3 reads CASSLYAGTGYGDTEAFF. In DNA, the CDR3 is TGTGCCAGCTCACTATACGCCGGGACAGGGTACGGGGACACTGAAGCTTTCTTT.

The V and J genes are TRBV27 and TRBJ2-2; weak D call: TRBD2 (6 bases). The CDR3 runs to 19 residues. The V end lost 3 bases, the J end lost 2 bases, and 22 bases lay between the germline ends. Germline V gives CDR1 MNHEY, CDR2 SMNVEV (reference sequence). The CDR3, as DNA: TGTGCCAGCAGTTTTCTATCTCTTGGCCCCGGGGGTAACACCGGGGAGCTGTTTTTT. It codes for CASSFLSLGPGGNTGELFF.